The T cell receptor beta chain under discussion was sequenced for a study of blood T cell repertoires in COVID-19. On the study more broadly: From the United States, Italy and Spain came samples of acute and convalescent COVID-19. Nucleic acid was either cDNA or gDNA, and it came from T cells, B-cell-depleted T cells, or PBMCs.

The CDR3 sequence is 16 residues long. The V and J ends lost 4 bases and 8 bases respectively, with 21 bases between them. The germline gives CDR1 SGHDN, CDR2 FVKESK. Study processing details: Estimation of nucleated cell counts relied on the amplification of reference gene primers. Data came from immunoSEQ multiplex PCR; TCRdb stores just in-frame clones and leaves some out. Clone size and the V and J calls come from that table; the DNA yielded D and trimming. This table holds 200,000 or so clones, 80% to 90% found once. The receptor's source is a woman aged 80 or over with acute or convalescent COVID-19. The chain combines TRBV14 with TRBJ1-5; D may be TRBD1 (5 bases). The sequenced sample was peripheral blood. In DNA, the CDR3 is TGTGCCAGCAGCCGAAACAAGGGGCAGCCTTTGGAGCCCCAGCATTTT. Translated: CASSRNKGQPLEPQHF.